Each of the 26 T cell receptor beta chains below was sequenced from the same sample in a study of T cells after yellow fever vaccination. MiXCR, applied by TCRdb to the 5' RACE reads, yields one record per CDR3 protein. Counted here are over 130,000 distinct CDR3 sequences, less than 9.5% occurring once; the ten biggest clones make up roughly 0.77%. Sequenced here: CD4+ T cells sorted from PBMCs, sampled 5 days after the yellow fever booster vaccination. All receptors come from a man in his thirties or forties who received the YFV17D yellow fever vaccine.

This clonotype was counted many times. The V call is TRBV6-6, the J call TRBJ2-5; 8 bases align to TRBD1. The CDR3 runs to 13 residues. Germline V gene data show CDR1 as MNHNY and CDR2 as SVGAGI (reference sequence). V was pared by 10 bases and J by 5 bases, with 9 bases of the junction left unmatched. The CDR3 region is CATLRTGTETQYF. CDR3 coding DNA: TGTGCCACCCTAAGGACAGGGACGGAGACCCAGTACTTC.

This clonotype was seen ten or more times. CDR3 sequence: CASSPVGVEQYF. DNA for the CDR3: TGTGCCAGCAGCCCAGTGGGCGTCGAGCAGTACTTC. The chain couples TRBV14 to TRBJ2-7, with D unresolved. This CDR3 is 12 amino acids long. With 4 bases removed from V and 6 bases from J, the gap between germline ends came to 10 bases. The germline gives CDR1 SGHDN, CDR2 FVKESK.

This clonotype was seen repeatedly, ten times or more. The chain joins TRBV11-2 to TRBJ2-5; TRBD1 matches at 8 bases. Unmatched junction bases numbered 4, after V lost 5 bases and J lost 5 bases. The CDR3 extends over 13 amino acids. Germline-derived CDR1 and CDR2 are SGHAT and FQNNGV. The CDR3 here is CASSPDRVETQYF. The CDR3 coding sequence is TGTGCCAGCAGCCCGGACAGGGTCGAGACCCAGTACTTC.

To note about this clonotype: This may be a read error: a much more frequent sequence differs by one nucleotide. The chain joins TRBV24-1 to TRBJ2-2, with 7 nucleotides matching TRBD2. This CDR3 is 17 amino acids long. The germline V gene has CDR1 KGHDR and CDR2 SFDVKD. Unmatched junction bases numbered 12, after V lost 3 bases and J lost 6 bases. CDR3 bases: TGTGCCACCAGTGATCTGAGCGGGAATGTAGTCTCCGGGGAGCTGTTTTTT. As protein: CATSDLSGNVVSGELFF.

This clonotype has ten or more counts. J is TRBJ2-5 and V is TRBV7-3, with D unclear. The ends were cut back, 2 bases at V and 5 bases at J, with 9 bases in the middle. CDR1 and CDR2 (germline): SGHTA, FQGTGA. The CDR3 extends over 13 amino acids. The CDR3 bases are TGTGCCAGCAGCTTAGGAGCTGGGGAGACCCAGTACTTC. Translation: CASSLGAGETQYF.

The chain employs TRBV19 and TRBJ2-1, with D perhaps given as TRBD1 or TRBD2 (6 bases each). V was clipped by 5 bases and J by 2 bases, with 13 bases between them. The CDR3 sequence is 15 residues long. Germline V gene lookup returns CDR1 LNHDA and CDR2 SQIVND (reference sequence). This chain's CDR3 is CASSSRGTTYNEQFF. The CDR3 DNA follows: TGTGCCAGTAGTTCACGGGGGACAACCTACAATGAGCAGTTCTTC.

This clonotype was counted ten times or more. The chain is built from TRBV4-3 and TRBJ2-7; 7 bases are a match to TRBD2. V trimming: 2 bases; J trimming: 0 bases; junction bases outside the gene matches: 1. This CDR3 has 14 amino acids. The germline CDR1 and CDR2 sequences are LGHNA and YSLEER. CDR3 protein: CASSQRGGSYEQYF. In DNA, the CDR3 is TGCGCCAGCAGCCAACGCGGGGGCTCCTACGAGCAGTACTTC.

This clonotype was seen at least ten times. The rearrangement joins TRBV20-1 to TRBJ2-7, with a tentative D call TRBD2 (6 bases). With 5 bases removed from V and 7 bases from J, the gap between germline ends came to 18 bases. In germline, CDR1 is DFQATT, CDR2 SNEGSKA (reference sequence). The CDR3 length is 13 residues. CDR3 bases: TGCAGTGCTTCGGTAGCTCGCCGGGGGGAGCAGTACTTC. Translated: CSASVARRGEQYF.

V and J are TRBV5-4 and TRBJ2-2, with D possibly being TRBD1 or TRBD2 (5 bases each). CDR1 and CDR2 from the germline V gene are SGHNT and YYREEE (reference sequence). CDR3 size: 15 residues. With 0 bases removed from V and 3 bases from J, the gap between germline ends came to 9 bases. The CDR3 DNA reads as TGTGCCAGCAGCTTGGGAGTGGGGGACACCGGGGAGCTGTTTTTT. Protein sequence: CASSLGVGDTGELFF.

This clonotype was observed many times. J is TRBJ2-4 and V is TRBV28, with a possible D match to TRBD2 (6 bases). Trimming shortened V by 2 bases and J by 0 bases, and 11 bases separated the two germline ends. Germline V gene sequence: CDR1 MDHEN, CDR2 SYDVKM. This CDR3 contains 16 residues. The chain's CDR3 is CASSLTSLVAKNIQYF. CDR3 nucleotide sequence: TGTGCCAGCAGTTTAACTAGCTTGGTAGCCAAAAACATTCAGTACTTC.

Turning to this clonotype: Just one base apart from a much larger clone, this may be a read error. In nucleotides, the CDR3 is TGTGCCAGCACCCTGGAGAACACCGGGGAGCTGTTTTTT. Its translation: CASTLENTGELFF. The chain is built from TRBV6-1 and TRBJ2-2, with D hard to call. The CDR3 loop spans 13 amino acids. V was clipped by 7 bases and J by 1 base, with 7 bases between them. Germline V gives CDR1 MNHNS, CDR2 SASEGT.

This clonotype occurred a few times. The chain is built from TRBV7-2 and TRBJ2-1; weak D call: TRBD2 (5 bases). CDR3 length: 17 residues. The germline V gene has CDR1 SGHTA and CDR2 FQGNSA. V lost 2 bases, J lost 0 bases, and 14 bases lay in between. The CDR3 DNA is TGTGCCAGCAGCTTAAGGGTGGGCGGGCTCTCCTACAATGAGCAGTTCTTC. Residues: CASSLRVGGLSYNEQFF.

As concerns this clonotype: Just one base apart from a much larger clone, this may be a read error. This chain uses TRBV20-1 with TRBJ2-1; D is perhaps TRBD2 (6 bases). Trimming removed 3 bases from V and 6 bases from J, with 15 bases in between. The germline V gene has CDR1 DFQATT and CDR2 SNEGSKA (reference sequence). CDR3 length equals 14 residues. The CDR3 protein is CSASMTIGSNEQFF. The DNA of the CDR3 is TGCAGTGCTAGTATGACTATCGGGAGCAATGAGCAGTTCTTC.

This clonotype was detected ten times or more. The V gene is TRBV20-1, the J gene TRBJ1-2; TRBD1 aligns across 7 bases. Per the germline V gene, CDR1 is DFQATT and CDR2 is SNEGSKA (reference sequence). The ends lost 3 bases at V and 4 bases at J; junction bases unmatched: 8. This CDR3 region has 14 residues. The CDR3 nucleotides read TGCAGTGCTAGGGAGCAAGGGGGCCGCTATGGCTACACCTTC. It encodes CSAREQGGRYGYTF.

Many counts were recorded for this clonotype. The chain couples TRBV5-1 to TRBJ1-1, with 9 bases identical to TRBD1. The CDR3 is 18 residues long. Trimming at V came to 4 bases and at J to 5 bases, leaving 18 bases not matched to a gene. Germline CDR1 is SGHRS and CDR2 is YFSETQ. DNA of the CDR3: TGCGCCAGCAGCGATACTTTTGGGACAGGGAGTCGGACGACTGAAGCTTTCTTT. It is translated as CASSDTFGTGSRTTEAFF.

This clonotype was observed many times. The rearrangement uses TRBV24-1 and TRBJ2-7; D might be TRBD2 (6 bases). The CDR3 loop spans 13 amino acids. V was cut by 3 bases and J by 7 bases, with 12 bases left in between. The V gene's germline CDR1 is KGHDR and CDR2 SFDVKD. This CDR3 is CATSDQWAGEQYF. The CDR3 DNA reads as TGTGCCACCAGTGATCAATGGGCGGGAGAGCAGTACTTC.

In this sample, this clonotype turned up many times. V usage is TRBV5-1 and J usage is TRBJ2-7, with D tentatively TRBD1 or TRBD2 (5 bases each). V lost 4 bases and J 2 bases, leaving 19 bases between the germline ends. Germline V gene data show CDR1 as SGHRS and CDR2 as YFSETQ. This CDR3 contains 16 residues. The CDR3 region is CASSLARGTGTYEQYF. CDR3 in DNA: TGCGCCAGCAGCCTGGCAAGAGGGACGGGGACCTACGAGCAGTACTTC.

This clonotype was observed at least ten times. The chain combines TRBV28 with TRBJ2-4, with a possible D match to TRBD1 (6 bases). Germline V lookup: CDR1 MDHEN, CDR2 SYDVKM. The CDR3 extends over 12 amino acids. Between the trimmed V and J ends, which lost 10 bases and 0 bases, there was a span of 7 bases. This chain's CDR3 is CATGVAKNIQYF. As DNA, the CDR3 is TGTGCCACAGGGGTAGCCAAAAACATTCAGTACTTC. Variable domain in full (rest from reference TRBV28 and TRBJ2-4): DVKVTQSSRYLVKRTGEKVFLECVQDMDHENMFWYRQDPGLGLRLIYFSYDVKMKEKGDIPEGYSVSREKKERFSLILESASTNQTSMYLCATGVAKNIQYFGAGTRLSVL.

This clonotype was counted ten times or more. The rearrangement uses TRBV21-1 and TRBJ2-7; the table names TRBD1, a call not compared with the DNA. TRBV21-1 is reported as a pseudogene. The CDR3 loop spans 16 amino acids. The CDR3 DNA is TGTGCCAGCAGCAAACACCAAGGCGGGACGCGCTACGAGCAGTACTTC. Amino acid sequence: CASSKHQGGTRYEQYF.

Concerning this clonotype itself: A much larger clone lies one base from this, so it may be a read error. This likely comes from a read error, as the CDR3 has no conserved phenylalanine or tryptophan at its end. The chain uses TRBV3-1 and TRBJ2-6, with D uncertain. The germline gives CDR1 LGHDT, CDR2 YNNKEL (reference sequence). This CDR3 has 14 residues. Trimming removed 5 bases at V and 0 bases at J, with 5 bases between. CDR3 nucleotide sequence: TGTGCCAGCAGCGGATACTCTGGGGCCAACGTCCTGACTTTA. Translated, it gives CASSGYSGANVLTL.

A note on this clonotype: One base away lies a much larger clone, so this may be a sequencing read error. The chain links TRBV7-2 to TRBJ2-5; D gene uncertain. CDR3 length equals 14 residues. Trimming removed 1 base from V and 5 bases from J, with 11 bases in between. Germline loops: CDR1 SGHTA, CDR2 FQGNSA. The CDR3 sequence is CASSLEVQCETQYF. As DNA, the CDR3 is TGTGCCAGCAGCTTAGAGGTCCAGTGCGAGACCCAGTACTTC.

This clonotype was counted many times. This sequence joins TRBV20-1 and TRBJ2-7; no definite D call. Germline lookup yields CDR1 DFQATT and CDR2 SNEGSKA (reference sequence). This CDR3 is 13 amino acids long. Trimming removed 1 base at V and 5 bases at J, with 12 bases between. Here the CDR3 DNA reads TGCAGTGCTAGAGGGGCACGAGGAAACGAGCAGTACTTC. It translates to CSARGARGNEQYF.

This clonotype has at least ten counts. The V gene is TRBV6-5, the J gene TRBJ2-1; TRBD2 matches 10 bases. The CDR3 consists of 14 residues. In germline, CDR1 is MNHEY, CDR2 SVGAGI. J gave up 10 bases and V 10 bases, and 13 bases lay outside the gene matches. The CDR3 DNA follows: TGTGCCACCCAACGGACTAGCGGCATGGGGGAGCAGTTCTTC. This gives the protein CATQRTSGMGEQFF.

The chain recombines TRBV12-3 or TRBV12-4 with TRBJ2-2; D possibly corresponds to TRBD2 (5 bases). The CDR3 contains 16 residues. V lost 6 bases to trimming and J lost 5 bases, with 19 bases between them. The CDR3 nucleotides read TGTGCCAGCAGCCCCTCCCGAGGGAAGTGGACCGGGGAGCTGTTTTTT. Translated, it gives CASSPSRGKWTGELFF.

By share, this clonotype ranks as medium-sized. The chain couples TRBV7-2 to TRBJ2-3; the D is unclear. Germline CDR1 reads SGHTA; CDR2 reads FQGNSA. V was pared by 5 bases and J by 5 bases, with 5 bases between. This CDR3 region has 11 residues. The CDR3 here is CASSLRDTQYF. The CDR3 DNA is TGTGCCAGCAGCCTGAGAGATACGCAGTATTTT.

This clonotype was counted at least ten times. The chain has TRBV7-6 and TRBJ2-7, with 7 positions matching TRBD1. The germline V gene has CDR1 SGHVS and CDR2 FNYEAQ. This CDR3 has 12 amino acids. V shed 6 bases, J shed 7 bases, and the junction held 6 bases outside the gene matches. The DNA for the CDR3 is TGTGCCAGCAGTTCTACAGGGGTGGAGCAGTACTTC. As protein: CASSSTGVEQYF.